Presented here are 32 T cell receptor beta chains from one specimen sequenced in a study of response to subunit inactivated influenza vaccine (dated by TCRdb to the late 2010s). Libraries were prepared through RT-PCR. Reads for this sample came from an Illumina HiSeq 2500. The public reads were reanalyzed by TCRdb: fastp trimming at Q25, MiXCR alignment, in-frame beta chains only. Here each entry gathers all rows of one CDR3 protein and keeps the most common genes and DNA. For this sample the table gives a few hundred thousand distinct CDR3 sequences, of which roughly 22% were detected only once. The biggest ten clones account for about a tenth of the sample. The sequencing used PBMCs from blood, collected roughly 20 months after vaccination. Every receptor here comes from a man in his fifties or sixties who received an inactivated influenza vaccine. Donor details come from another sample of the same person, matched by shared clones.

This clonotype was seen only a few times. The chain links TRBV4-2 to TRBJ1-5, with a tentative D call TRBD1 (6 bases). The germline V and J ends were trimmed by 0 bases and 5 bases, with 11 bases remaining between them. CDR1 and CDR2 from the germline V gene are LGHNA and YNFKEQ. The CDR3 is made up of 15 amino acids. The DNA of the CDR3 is TGTGCCAGCAGCCAAGATGACAGGCCCGATCAGCCCCAGCATTTT. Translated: CASSQDDRPDQPQHF.

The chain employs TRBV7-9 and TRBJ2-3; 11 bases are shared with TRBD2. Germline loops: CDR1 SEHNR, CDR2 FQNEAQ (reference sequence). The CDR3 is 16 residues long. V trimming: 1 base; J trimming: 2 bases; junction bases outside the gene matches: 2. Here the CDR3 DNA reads TGTGCCAGCAGCTTAGAGGGACTAGCGGTCACAGATACGCAGTATTTT. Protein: CASSLEGLAVTDTQYF.

CDR3 DNA sequence: TGTGCCAGTAGTACCCTTGGGACAGGGGATCGACACGAGCAGTACTTC. This translates into CASSTLGTGDRHEQYF. The chain is built from TRBV19 and TRBJ2-7; 10 bases align to TRBD1. This CDR3 region has 16 residues. The V gene end was trimmed by 4 bases and the J gene end by 5 bases; junction bases not matched to a gene: 11. Germline CDR1 is LNHDA and CDR2 is SQIVND (reference sequence).

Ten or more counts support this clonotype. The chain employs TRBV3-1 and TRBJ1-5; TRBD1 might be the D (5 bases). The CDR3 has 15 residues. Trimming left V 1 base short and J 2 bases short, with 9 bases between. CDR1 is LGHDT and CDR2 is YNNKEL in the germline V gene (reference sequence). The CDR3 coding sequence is TGTGCCAGCAGCCAAGGGGGCAGCGGCAATCAGCCCCAGCATTTT. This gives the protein CASSQGGSGNQPQHF.

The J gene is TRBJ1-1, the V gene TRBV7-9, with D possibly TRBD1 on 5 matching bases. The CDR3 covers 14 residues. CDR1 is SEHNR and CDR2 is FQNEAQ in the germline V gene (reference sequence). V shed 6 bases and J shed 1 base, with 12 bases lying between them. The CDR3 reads CASSLPTGNTEAFF. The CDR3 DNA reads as TGTGCCAGCAGTCTTCCCACAGGGAACACTGAAGCTTTCTTT.

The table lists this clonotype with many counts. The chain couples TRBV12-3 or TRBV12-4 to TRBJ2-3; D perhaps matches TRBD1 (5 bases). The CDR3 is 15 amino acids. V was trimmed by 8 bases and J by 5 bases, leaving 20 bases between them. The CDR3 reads CASAMETVWEDTQYF. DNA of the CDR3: TGTGCCAGCGCTATGGAGACAGTTTGGGAAGATACGCAGTATTTT.

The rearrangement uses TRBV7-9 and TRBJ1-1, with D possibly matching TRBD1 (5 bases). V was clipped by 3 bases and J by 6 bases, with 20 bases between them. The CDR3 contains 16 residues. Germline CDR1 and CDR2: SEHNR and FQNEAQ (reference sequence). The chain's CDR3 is CASSFSLGRVKAEAFF. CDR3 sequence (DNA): TGTGCCAGCAGCTTTTCCCTCGGCAGGGTAAAAGCTGAAGCTTTCTTT.

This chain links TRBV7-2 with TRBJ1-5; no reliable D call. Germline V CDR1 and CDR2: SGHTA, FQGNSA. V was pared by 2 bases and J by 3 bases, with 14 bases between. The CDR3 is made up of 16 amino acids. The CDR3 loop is CASSLLGPRPNQPQHF. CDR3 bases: TGTGCCAGCAGCTTATTGGGCCCGAGACCCAATCAGCCCCAGCATTTT.

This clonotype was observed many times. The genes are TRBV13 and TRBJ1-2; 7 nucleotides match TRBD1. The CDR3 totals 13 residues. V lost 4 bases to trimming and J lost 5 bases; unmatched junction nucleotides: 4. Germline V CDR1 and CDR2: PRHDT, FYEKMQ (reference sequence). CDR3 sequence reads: CASSSGTEYGYTF. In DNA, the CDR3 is TGTGCCAGCAGCTCCGGGACAGAATATGGCTACACCTTC.

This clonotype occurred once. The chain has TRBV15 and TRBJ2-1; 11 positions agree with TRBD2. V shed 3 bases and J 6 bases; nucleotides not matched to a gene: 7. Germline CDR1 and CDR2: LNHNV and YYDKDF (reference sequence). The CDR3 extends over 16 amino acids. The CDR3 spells CATSRTLAGVLNEQFF. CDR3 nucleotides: TGTGCCACCAGCAGGACACTAGCGGGAGTTCTCAATGAGCAGTTCTTC.

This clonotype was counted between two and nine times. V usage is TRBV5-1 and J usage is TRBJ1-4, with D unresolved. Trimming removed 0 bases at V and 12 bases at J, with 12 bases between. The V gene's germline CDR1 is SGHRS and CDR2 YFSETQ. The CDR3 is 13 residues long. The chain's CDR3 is CASSLGRAEELFF. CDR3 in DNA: TGCGCCAGCAGCTTGGGACGGGCTGAGGAACTGTTTTTT. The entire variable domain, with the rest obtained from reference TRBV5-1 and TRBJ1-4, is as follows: KAGVTQTPRYLIKTRGQQVTLSCSPISGHRSVSWYQQTPGQGLQFLFEYFSETQRNKGNFPGRFSGRQFSNSRSEMNVSTLELGDSALYLCASSLGRAEELFFGSGTQLSVL.

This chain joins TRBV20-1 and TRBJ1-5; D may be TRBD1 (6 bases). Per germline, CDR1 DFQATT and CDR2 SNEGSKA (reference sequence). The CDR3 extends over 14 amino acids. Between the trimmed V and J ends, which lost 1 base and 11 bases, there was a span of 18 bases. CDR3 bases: TGCAGTGCTAGAGCCGCGACAGGTTCCGCGACCCAGCATTTT. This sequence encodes CSARAATGSATQHF.

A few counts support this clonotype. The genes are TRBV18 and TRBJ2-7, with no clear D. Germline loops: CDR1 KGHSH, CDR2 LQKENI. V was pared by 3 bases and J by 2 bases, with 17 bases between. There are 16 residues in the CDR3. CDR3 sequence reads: CASSPPLWGKTYEQYF. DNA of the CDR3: TGTGCCAGCTCACCCCCCCTATGGGGTAAAACCTACGAGCAGTACTTC. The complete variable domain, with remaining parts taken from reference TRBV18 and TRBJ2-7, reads NAGVMQNPRHLVRRRGQEARLRCSPMKGHSHVYWYRQLPEEGLKFMVYLQKENIIDESGMPKERFSAEFPKEGPSILRIQQVVRGDSAAYFCASSPPLWGKTYEQYFGPGTRLTVT.

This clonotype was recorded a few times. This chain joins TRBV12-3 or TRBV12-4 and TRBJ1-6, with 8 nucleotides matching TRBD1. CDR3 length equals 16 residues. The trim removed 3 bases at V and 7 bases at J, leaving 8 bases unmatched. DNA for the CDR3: TGTGCCAGCAGTTTCCGGGACAGGATATTAAATTCACCCCTCCACTTT. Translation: CASSFRDRILNSPLHF.

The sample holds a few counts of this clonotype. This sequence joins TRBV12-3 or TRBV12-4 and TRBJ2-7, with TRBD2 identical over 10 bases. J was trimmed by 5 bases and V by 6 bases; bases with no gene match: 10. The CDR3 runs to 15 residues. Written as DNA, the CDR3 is TGTGCCAGCAGCGGTGCTCTAGCGGGAGCCCACGAGCAGTACTTC. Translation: CASSGALAGAHEQYF.

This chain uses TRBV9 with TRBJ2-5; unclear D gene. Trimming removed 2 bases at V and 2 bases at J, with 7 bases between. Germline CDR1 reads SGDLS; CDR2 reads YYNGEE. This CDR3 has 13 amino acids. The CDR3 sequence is CASSVRGQETQYF. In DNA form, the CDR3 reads TGTGCCAGCAGCGTTCGCGGTCAAGAGACCCAGTACTTC.

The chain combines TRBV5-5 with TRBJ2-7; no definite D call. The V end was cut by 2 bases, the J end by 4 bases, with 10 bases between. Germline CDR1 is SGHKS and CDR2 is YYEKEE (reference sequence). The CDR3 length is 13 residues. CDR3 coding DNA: TGTGCCAGCAGCTTACTCCTCGAGTACGAGCAGTACTTC. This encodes CASSLLLEYEQYF. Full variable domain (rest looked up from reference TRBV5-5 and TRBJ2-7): DAGVTQSPTHLIKTRGQQVTLRCSPISGHKSVSWYQQVLGQGPQFIFQYYEKEERGRGNFPDRFSARQFPNYSSELNVNALLLGDSALYLCASSLLLEYEQYFGPGTRLTVT.

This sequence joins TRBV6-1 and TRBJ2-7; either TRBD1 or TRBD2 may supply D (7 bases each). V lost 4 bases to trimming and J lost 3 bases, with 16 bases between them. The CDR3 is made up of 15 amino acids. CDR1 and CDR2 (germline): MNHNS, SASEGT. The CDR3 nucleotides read TGTGCCAGCAGTGCCTGGGGGGGGACAGACTACGAGCAGTACTTC. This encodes CASSAWGGTDYEQYF.

Written as DNA, the CDR3 is TGTGCCAGCAGTTTCGGGGGGGTCACTGAAGCTTTCTTT. Its translation is CASSFGGVTEAFF. J is TRBJ1-1 and V is TRBV12-3 or TRBV12-4, with D possibly matching TRBD1 (5 bases). V gave up 3 bases and J gave up 4 bases, with 9 bases separating them. This CDR3 comprises 13 residues.

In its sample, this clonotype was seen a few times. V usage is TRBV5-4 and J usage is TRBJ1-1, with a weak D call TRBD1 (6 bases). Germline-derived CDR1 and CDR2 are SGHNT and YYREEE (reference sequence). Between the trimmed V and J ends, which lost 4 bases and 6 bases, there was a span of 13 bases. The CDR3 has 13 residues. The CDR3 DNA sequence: TGTGCCAGCAGCAACAGGGTACTAGCTGAAGCTTTCTTT. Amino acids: CASSNRVLAEAFF.

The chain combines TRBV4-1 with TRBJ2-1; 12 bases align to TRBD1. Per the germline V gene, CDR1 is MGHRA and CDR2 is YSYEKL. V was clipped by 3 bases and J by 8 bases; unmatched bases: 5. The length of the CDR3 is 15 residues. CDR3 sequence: CASSQPGQGADEQFF. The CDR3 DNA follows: TGCGCCAGCAGCCAGCCGGGACAGGGGGCGGATGAGCAGTTCTTC.

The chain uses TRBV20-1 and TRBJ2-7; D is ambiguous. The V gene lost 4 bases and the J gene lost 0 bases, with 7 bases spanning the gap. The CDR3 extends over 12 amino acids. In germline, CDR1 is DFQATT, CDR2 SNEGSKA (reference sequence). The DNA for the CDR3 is TGCAGTGCTATTAAGAACTCCTACGAGCAGTACTTC. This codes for CSAIKNSYEQYF.

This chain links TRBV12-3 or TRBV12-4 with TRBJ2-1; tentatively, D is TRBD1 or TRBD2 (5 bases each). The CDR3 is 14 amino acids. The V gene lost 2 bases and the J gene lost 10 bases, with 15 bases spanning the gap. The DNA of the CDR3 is TGTGCCAGCAGTTTACGGACTCGCAGGGAGGAGCAGTTCTTC. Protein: CASSLRTRREEQFF.

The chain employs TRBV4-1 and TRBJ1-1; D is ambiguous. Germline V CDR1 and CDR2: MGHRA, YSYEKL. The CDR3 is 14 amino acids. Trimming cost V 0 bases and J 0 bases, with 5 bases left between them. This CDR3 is CASSQDLVNTEAFF. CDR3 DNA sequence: TGCGCCAGCAGCCAAGATTTGGTGAACACTGAAGCTTTCTTT.

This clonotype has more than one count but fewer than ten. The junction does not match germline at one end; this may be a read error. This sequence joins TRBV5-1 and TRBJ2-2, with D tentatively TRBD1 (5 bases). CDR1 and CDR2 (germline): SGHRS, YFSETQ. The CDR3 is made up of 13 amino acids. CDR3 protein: CASSFQGTGELFF. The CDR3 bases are TGTGCCAGCAGTTTTCAGGGCACCGGGGAGCTGTTTTTT. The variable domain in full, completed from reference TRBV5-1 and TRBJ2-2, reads KAGVTQTPRYLIKTRGQQVTLSCSPISGHRSVSWYQQTPGQGLQFLFEYFSETQRNKGNFPGRFSGRQFSNSRSEMNVSTLELGDSALYLCASSFQGTGELFFGEGSRLTVL.

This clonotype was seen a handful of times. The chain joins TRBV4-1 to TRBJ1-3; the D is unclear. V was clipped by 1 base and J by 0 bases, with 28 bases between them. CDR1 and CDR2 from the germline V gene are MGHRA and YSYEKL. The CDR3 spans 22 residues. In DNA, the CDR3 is TGCGCCAGCAGCCAAGTTATCCGGGTTGGACGGTCCCACCCGGGCTCTGGAAACACCATATATTTT. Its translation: CASSQVIRVGRSHPGSGNTIYF.

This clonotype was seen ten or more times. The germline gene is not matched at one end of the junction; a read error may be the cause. This CDR3 is CASRTGTSHNEQFF. DNA of the CDR3: TGTGCCAGCAGAACCGGGACCTCCCACAATGAGCAGTTCTTC. The chain has TRBV2 and TRBJ2-1, with D perhaps being TRBD1 or TRBD2 (5 bases each). CDR3 length: 14 amino acids. The V gene's germline CDR1 is SNHLY and CDR2 FYNNEI.

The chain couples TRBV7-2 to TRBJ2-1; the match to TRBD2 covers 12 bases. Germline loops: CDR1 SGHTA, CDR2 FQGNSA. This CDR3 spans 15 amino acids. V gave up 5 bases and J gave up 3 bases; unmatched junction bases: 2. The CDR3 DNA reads TGTGCCAGCAGCCAACTAGCGGGAGGCTACAATGAGCAGTTCTTC. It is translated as CASSQLAGGYNEQFF.

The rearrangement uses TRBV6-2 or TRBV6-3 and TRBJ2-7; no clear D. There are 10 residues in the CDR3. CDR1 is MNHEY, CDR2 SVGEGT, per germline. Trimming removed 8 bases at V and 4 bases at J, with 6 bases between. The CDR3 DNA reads TGTGCCAGCGGAATTTACGAGCAGTACTTC. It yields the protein CASGIYEQYF.

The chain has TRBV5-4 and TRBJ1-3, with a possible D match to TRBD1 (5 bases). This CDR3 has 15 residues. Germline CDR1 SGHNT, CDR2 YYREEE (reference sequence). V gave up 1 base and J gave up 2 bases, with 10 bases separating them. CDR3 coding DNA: TGTGCCAGCAGCTTGCAGGGAGTAACTGGAAACACCATATATTTT. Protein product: CASSLQGVTGNTIYF.

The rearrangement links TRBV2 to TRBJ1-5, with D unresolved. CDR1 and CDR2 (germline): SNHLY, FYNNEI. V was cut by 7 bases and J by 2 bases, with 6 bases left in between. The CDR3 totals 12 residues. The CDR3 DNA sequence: TGTGCCAGCACCCCTGGCAATCAGCCCCAGCATTTT. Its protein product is CASTPGNQPQHF.

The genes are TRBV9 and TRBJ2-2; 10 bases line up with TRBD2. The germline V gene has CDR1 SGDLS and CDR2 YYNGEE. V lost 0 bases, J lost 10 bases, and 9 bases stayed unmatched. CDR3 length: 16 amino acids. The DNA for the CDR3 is TGTGCCAGCAGCGTAGGGACTAGCGGAAGCCAGGCGGAGCTGTTTTTT. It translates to CASSVGTSGSQAELFF.